This TCR beta chain is drawn from a study of preoperative IRX-2 immunotherapy in early breast cancer. Assay used: immunoSEQ multiplex PCR; TCRdb lists only in-frame clones, some missing. The table shows 24,000 or so clones, with approximately 95% occurring only once. Documented treatment: preoperative locoregional IRX-2 cytokine immunotherapy. This phase Ib study tested locoregional IRX-2 cytokine immunotherapy given before surgery. Germline V gene lookup returns CDR1 SEHNR and CDR2 FQNEAQ (reference sequence). V was pared by 1 base and J by 6 bases, with 4 bases between. This CDR3 region has 12 residues.

The sample in question was tumor tissue, obtained after IRX-2 immunotherapy. This clonotype was obtained from a human donor with breast cancer. The genes are TRBV7-9 and TRBJ2-1; unclear D gene. CDR3 in amino acids: CASSLGANEQFF. CDR3 in DNA: TGTGCCAGCAGCTTAGGGGCCAATGAGCAGTTCTTC.